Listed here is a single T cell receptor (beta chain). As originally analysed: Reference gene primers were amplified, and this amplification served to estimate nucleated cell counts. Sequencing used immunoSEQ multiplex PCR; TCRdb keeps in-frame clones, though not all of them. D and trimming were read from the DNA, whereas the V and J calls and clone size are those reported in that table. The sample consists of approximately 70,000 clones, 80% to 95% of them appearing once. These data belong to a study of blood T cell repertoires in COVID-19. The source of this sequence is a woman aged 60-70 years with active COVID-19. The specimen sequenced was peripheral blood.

Here the CDR3 reads CASSPQSVDNEQFF. The CDR3 DNA sequence: TGTGCCAGCAGCCCCCAGAGCGTTGACAATGAGCAGTTCTTC. The V and J genes are TRBV9 and TRBJ2-1, with D hard to call. The V gene's germline CDR1 is SGDLS and CDR2 YYNGEE. The CDR3 length is 14 residues. Trimming pared 4 bases from V and 5 bases from J, leaving 13 bases between.